This T cell receptor (beta chain) was obtained from a study of blood T cell repertoires in COVID-19. Assay used: immunoSEQ multiplex PCR; TCRdb lists only in-frame clones, some missing. This table holds around 270,000 clones, roughly 91% found once. This CDR3 is built from 17 residues. J gave up 0 bases and V 2 bases, and 3 bases lay outside the gene matches. The V gene's germline CDR1 is MNHEY and CDR2 SVGEGT. This clonotype was sampled from a man between 25 and 39 years old with acute or convalescent COVID-19. What was sequenced was peripheral blood. The genes are TRBV6-2 or TRBV6-3 and TRBJ2-1; 11 nucleotides match TRBD2. The CDR3 region has the DNA TGTGCCAGCAGTTACAGTCTAGCGGGGGGCTCCTACAATGAGCAGTTCTTC. Protein sequence: CASSYSLAGGSYNEQFF.